A single sample gave rise to the 11 T cell receptor beta chains below, sequenced in a study of control samples from healthy donors and cancer patients. Using immunoSEQ multiplex PCR, the repertoire was profiled, and TCRdb retains in-frame clones only, with some absent. Seen here are tens of thousands of clones, 70% to 90% observed once, and the top ten hold roughly 18%. The sequencing sample was made of blood. These receptors were collected from a man between 25 and 39 years old in good health.

V is TRBV4-1 and J is TRBJ2-7, with D possibly matching TRBD1 (6 bases). Trimming pared 5 bases from V and 3 bases from J, leaving 17 bases between. In germline, CDR1 is MGHRA, CDR2 YSYEKL. The CDR3 consists of 15 residues. The CDR3 nucleotides are TGCGCCAGCAGCACCCGACAGGTTACAGACTACGAGCAGTACTTC. Its translation is CASSTRQVTDYEQYF.

As for this clone: At one of its ends the junction is not consistent with the germline gene, which may arise from a read error. This chain connects TRBV12-3 or TRBV12-4 to TRBJ2-2; a possible D gene is TRBD1 (7 bases). This CDR3 contains 11 residues. The CDR3 nucleotides read TGTGCCAGCAGTCTCAGGGGGGAGGTGTTTTTT. Translation: CASSLRGEVFF.

The chain joins TRBV30 to TRBJ1-1; 8 nucleotides align to TRBD1. Germline lookup yields CDR1 GTSNPN and CDR2 SVGIG (reference sequence). This CDR3 region has 13 residues. V shed 5 bases and J 3 bases; nucleotides not matched to a gene: 5. The CDR3 DNA follows: TGTGCCTGGGACAGGGGTCTTTACACTGAAGCTTTCTTT. This translates into CAWDRGLYTEAFF.

The CDR3 DNA reads TGTGCCAGCAGTTTAACGCGCCCAGGGGCCTCGTGGCAGTTCTTC. Protein product: CASSLTRPGASWQFF. J is TRBJ2-1 and V is TRBV28; perhaps TRBD1 as D (6 bases). V shed 2 bases and J shed 12 bases, with 20 bases lying between them. This CDR3 contains 15 residues. Per germline, CDR1 MDHEN and CDR2 SYDVKM.

The chain carries TRBV19 and TRBJ2-3; the D call may be TRBD1 or TRBD2 (5 bases each). The CDR3 length is 16 residues. Germline CDR1 and CDR2: LNHDA and SQIVND (reference sequence). V lost 5 bases and J 2 bases, leaving 17 bases between the germline ends. As DNA, the CDR3 is TGTGCCAGTAGTTCCCCGCCAGGGAGTTACACAGATACGCAGTATTTT. It is translated as CASSSPPGSYTDTQYF.

The chain joins TRBV5-1 to TRBJ2-7; 10 positions match TRBD1. Germline-derived CDR1 and CDR2 are SGHRS and YFSETQ. The CDR3 is 15 residues long. V gave up 4 bases and J gave up 6 bases; unmatched junction bases: 10. The CDR3 here is CASSPADRGFREQYF. As DNA, the CDR3 is TGCGCCAGCAGCCCGGCGGACAGGGGGTTCCGCGAGCAGTACTTC.

The chain joins TRBV5-4 to TRBJ1-4; D remains ambiguous. Germline V CDR1 and CDR2: SGHNT, YYREEE (reference sequence). CDR3 length equals 12 residues. Trimming took 4 bases from V and 3 from J, leaving 4 bases between them. The CDR3 loop is CASSEANEKLFF. The CDR3 DNA sequence: TGTGCCAGCAGCGAAGCTAATGAAAAACTGTTTTTT.

This chain uses TRBV5-3 with TRBJ1-2; TRBD1 matches at 7 bases. TRBV5-3 falls under the ORF class, with uncertain function. V trimming: 4 bases; J trimming: 3 bases; junction bases outside the gene matches: 12. This CDR3 is built from 16 residues. Here the CDR3 DNA reads TGTGCCAGAAGCGCTTTAATCAGGGGGAAGGACTATGGCTACACCTTC. Translation gives CARSALIRGKDYGYTF.

This chain connects TRBV18 to TRBJ2-7; the match to TRBD2 covers 16 bases. The germline gives CDR1 KGHSH, CDR2 LQKENI. The V and J ends lost 4 bases and 6 bases, in that order; junction bases with no gene match: 3. The CDR3 totals 15 residues. The CDR3 region is CASSLGLAGGREQYF. CDR3 bases: TGTGCCAGCTCACTGGGACTAGCGGGGGGGCGCGAGCAGTACTTC.

V gene TRBV2 combines with J gene TRBJ1-1; D gene uncertain. CDR3 length: 14 residues. V dropped 7 bases and J dropped 1 base, with 13 bases sitting between them. The germline gives CDR1 SNHLY, CDR2 FYNNEI. CDR3 sequence (DNA): TGTGCCAGCACCCTGGACGGCCCGAACACTGAAGCTTTCTTT. Protein: CASTLDGPNTEAFF.

The chain combines TRBV16 with TRBJ1-4, with D uncertain. Per the germline V gene, CDR1 is KGHSY and CDR2 is FQNENV. V lost 4 bases and J lost 7, with 16 bases in between. CDR3 length: 15 residues. The CDR3 spells CASSLQLPSSEKLFF. CDR3 DNA: TGTGCCAGCAGCCTTCAATTGCCCTCGTCTGAAAAACTGTTTTTT.